These 18 T cell receptor beta chains were sequenced from one sample in a study of early T cells in non-severe SARS-CoV-2 infection. TCRdb ran MiXCR on the 5' RACE reads and lists one entry per CDR3 protein. The repertoire holds some 30,000 distinct CDR3 sequences, with 4.5% as singletons. The sequencing input was whole blood. Every receptor here comes from an adult who was a healthcare worker with PCR-confirmed SARS-CoV-2 infection or an uninfected control (not recorded which).

This chain links TRBV28 with TRBJ2-1; D is uncertain. CDR3 length: 12 residues. The V end was cut by 4 bases, the J end by 4 bases, with 5 bases between. Per germline, CDR1 MDHEN and CDR2 SYDVKM. The DNA for the CDR3 is TGTGCCAGCAGTTCCACATACAATGAGCAGTTCTTC. This encodes CASSSTYNEQFF.

This clonotype was recorded at least ten times. The chain recombines TRBV19 with TRBJ2-1; 7 bases map to TRBD2. The V segment lost 5 bases and the J segment 7 bases; nucleotides outside the gene matches: 14. Looked up from germline, CDR1 is LNHDA and CDR2 is SQIVND (reference sequence). This CDR3 contains 16 residues. CDR3 sequence reads: CASSRPTTAGQNEQFF. The DNA of the CDR3 is TGTGCCAGTAGTCGTCCGACTACAGCGGGGCAGAATGAGCAGTTCTTC.

This clonotype was seen many times. The gene calls are TRBV27 and TRBJ2-7; 10 bases agree with TRBD1. In germline, CDR1 is MNHEY, CDR2 SMNVEV (reference sequence). There are 14 residues in the CDR3. J was trimmed by 2 bases and V by 3 bases; bases with no gene match: 1. The CDR3 DNA sequence: TGTGCCAGCAGTTTCGGGACAGGGGCCTACGAGCAGTACTTC. It encodes CASSFGTGAYEQYF.

The chain combines TRBV24-1 with TRBJ2-1; D gene ambiguous. Germline-derived CDR1 and CDR2 are KGHDR and SFDVKD. Trimming stripped 6 bases from V and 10 bases from J, with 9 bases between. The CDR3 runs to 11 residues. CDR3 residues: CATSLKDEQFF. For the CDR3, the DNA is TGTGCCACCAGTCTCAAGGACGAGCAGTTCTTC.

This clonotype was seen a handful of times. The chain links TRBV10-3 to TRBJ2-6; D might be TRBD2 (5 bases). V was shortened by 8 bases and J by 2 bases, with 7 bases between the two germline ends. The CDR3 loop spans 13 amino acids. Germline CDR1 is ENHRY and CDR2 is SYGVKD. The CDR3 DNA reads as TGTGCCATCTATAGCGCTGGGGCCAACGTCCTGACTTTC. Its protein is CAIYSAGANVLTF.

This chain links TRBV7-9 with TRBJ2-7, with 11 bases identical to TRBD2. The V segment lost 5 bases and the J segment 3 bases; nucleotides outside the gene matches: 6. There are 15 residues in the CDR3. CDR1 is SEHNR, CDR2 FQNEAQ, per germline (reference sequence). The CDR3 loop is CASSHSGGAFYEQYF. In nucleotides, the CDR3 is TGTGCCAGCAGCCATAGCGGGGGGGCCTTCTACGAGCAGTACTTC.

This clonotype appeared many times. V gene TRBV2 combines with J gene TRBJ1-3; D possibly corresponds to TRBD1 (6 bases). Germline loops: CDR1 SNHLY, CDR2 FYNNEI. CDR3 size: 13 residues. V lost 10 bases, J lost 0 bases, and 10 bases lay in between. The CDR3 region is CATQGLSGNTIYF. CDR3 nucleotide sequence: TGTGCCACCCAGGGGCTCTCTGGAAACACCATATATTTT.

This clonotype was seen ten or more times. The genes are TRBV4-3 and TRBJ2-7, with D unclear. V was clipped by 1 base and J by 0 bases, with 13 bases between them. CDR3 size: 16 residues. CDR1 and CDR2 from the germline V gene are LGHNA and YSLEER. The CDR3, as DNA: TGCGCCAGCAGCCAAGGGCTGGCGACAAACTCCTACGAGCAGTACTTC. Translating gives CASSQGLATNSYEQYF.

This clonotype was found many times. J is TRBJ2-3 and V is TRBV2; 9 nucleotides line up with TRBD1. The CDR3 consists of 14 residues. V lost 7 bases and J lost 3; bases outside the gene matches: 5. The germline CDR1 and CDR2 sequences are SNHLY and FYNNEI. CDR3 in DNA: TGTGCCAGCAAGGAACAGGGGGCTACAGATACGCAGTATTTT. It translates to CASKEQGATDTQYF.

This clonotype occurred many times. The rearrangement joins TRBV18 to TRBJ1-4; maybe TRBD1 (5 bases). This CDR3 contains 13 residues. CDR1 is KGHSH, CDR2 LQKENI, per germline. Trimming took 6 bases from V and 7 from J, leaving 12 bases between them. CDR3 bases: TGTGCCAGCTCGGCCCTCAGGGCTGAAAAACTGTTTTTT. Its protein product is CASSALRAEKLFF.

This clonotype was counted at least ten times. This chain connects TRBV7-9 to TRBJ2-1; 7 bases align to TRBD2. The CDR3 runs 14 residues. Germline values: CDR1 SEHNR, CDR2 FQNEAQ (reference sequence). Trimming removed 0 bases from V and 7 bases from J; junction bases left unmatched: 3. In DNA form, the CDR3 reads TGTGCCAGCAGCTTAGCGGGAGGGCAAAATGAGCAGTTCTTC. This codes for CASSLAGGQNEQFF.

This clonotype was picked up a small number of times. The V and J genes are TRBV6-2 or TRBV6-3 and TRBJ2-7; D is ambiguous. The V and J ends lost 3 bases and 2 bases respectively, with 11 bases between them. Germline CDR1 reads MNHEY; CDR2 reads SVGEGT. The CDR3 contains 14 residues. The CDR3 nucleotides are TGTGCCAGCAGTTATAACCCGGTTACCTACGAGCAGTACTTC. It codes for CASSYNPVTYEQYF.

This clonotype was recorded at least ten times. The chain recombines TRBV25-1 with TRBJ2-1, with D tentatively TRBD1 (5 bases). Per the germline V gene, CDR1 is MGHDK and CDR2 is SYGVNS. The CDR3 spans 12 residues. V was trimmed by 4 bases and J by 12 bases, leaving 13 bases between them. In DNA form, the CDR3 reads TGTGCCAGCAGTGGCCGATGGGGCTTGCAGTTCTTC. It encodes CASSGRWGLQFF.

This clonotype was recorded many times. The rearrangement joins TRBV19 to TRBJ2-1; D may be TRBD1 or TRBD2 (5 bases each). This CDR3 contains 15 residues. The germline gives CDR1 LNHDA, CDR2 SQIVND (reference sequence). Deletions cut 1 base from V and 9 bases from J, with 16 bases between. In DNA form, the CDR3 reads TGTGCCAGTAGTATAGCAAAGCTCGGGGACGTTGAGCAGTTCTTC. This translates into CASSIAKLGDVEQFF.

In the case of this clonotype: This may be a read error: a much more frequent sequence differs by one nucleotide. This chain uses TRBV7-6 with TRBJ2-2; D remains unclear. Trimming took 6 bases from V and 1 from J, leaving 9 bases between them. The CDR3 runs to 14 residues. The germline gives CDR1 SGHVS, CDR2 FNYEAQ. The CDR3 sequence is CASSPWVNTGELFF. CDR3 DNA: TGTGCCAGCAGTCCATGGGTGAACACCGGGGAGCTGTTTTTT.

This rearrangement joins TRBV5-6 to TRBJ2-7, with D unclear. The V gene lost 0 bases and the J gene lost 4 bases, with 5 bases spanning the gap. Germline CDR1 and CDR2: SGHDT and YYEEEE. There are 12 residues in the CDR3. The CDR3 sequence is CASSLGRYEQYF. CDR3 nucleotides: TGTGCCAGCAGCTTGGGCAGATACGAGCAGTACTTC.

The chain recombines TRBV4-3 with TRBJ2-3; possible D gene TRBD2, 5 bases. Trimming cost V 0 bases and J 0 bases, with 16 bases left between them. Germline lookup yields CDR1 LGHNA and CDR2 YSLEER. The CDR3 spans 18 residues. DNA for the CDR3: TGCGCCAGCAGCCAAGAGGGCCGGGGAGAAAAAAGCACAGATACGCAGTATTTT. It translates to CASSQEGRGEKSTDTQYF.

This clonotype was seen repeatedly, ten times or more. The chain is built from TRBV20-1 and TRBJ2-1; TRBD1 might be the D (5 bases). Germline loops: CDR1 DFQATT, CDR2 SNEGSKA (reference sequence). The CDR3 sequence is 16 residues long. The germline V and J ends were trimmed by 2 bases and 0 bases, with 14 bases remaining between them. This CDR3 is CSARTSQGSSYNEQFF. As DNA, the CDR3 is TGCAGTGCTAGAACAAGTCAGGGAAGCTCCTACAATGAGCAGTTCTTC.